The entry below gives a single T cell receptor (beta chain) sequence along with its context. V lost 1 base and J lost 0, with 4 bases in between. The CDR3 has 14 residues. Germline CDR1 is SGHVS and CDR2 is FQNEAQ. This entry is derived from a study of Ad26.COV2.S vaccination and SARS-CoV-2 variants. Study-level information: The donor was enrolled in the Ad26.COV2.S arm of the COV1001 trial.

The treatment is: around 19 received Ad26.COV2.S at low or high dose, single or two shots; 5 received placebo; per-sample allocation not given. Samples were taken on day 63 after the first vaccine or placebo injection. Sequenced by immunoSEQ multiplex PCR; TCRdb stores in-frame clones only, minus some. The sample includes approximately 480,000 clones, around 88% of them seen just once. This material consisted of peripheral blood, taken in a trial of Ad26.COV2.S vaccine versus placebo. This sequence was found in a person aged 18 to 65 who received the Ad26.COV2.S COVID-19 vaccine or a placebo. This chain links TRBV7-8 with TRBJ1-5; D ambiguous. For the CDR3, the DNA is TGTGCCAGCAGCTTAGTAGGTAGCAATCAGCCCCAGCATTTT. It yields the protein CASSLVGSNQPQHF.